This entry features one T cell receptor (beta chain) sequence. Its antigen remains unknown. Profiled with immunoSEQ multiplex PCR; TCRdb holds only in-frame clones, not every one. The table lists about 5,700 clones, roughly 56% of them singletons. The data originate from a study of neoadjuvant anti-PD-1 for oral cavity cancer. Broader study findings: Expansion of preexisting intratumoral clones was suggested to aid response.

This CDR3 has 15 residues. The germline V and J ends were trimmed by 0 bases and 1 base, with 8 bases remaining between them. Germline V CDR1 and CDR2: LNHDA, SQIVND (reference sequence). This receptor was identified in a person aged 40 to 85 with oral cavity squamous cell carcinoma. Material: tumor tissue, obtained before nivolumab (anti-PD-1) treatment. The gene calls are TRBV19 and TRBJ2-3; no clear D. In DNA, the CDR3 is TGTGCCAGTAGTATAGATCTGTCGGGCACAGATACGCAGTATTTT. It encodes CASSIDLSGTDTQYF. The whole variable domain, filled in from reference TRBV19 and TRBJ2-3, reads DGGITQSPKYLFRKEGQNVTLSCEQNLNHDAMYWYRQDPGQGLRLIYYSQIVNDFQKGDIAEGYSVSREKKESFPLTVTSAQKNPTAFYLCASSIDLSGTDTQYFGPGTRLTVL.